The T cell receptor (beta chain) described here comes from a study of blood T cell repertoires in COVID-19. Background on the study: COVID-19 samples collected from the United States, Italy and Spain covered acute and convalescent phases. Nucleic acid was either cDNA or gDNA, and it came from T cells, B-cell-depleted T cells, or PBMCs.

CDR1 and CDR2 (germline): MNHNY, SVGAGI (reference sequence). V gave up 6 bases and J gave up 4 bases, with 13 bases separating them. The CDR3 is 14 residues long. Authors' processing steps: Cell counts per sample came from amplifying reference gene primers. Sequencing used immunoSEQ multiplex PCR; TCRdb keeps in-frame clones, though not all of them. For V, J and clone size, that table is used; D and trimming come from the DNA. This sample has more than 150,000 clones; around nine tenths occur once, and the top ten carry about 0.54%. The chain couples TRBV6-6 to TRBJ1-5; weak D call: TRBD1 (6 bases). The clonotype originates from a middle-aged man with acute or convalescent COVID-19. Sequencing used peripheral blood. The CDR3 loop reads CASSFGQQNQPQHF. The CDR3 DNA is TGTGCCAGCAGCTTCGGACAGCAGAATCAGCCCCAGCATTTT.